This entry lists 12 T cell receptor beta chains sequenced from one sample in a study of yellow fever vaccine responses in identical twins. MiXCR, applied by TCRdb to the RT-PCR reads, yields one record per CDR3 protein. The data show roughly 2,300 distinct CDR3 sequences, with around 7.3% seen just once and about 4% held by the top ten. The sequencing used T cells from blood (PBMCs), unsorted or a sorted subset (not recorded which), collected approximately 25 months after vaccination. The receptor set was obtained from a woman aged 18-29 years who received the yellow fever vaccine.

This clonotype was detected a few times. The chain couples TRBV4-3 to TRBJ2-1; D not resolved. The CDR3 has 16 residues. The V gene's germline CDR1 is LGHNA and CDR2 YSLEER. The V end lost 4 bases, the J end lost 0 bases, and 13 bases lay between the germline ends. CDR3 DNA: TGCGCCAGCAGCCCAGACGCTATGGGCTCCTACAATGAGCAGTTCTTC. Translated: CASSPDAMGSYNEQFF.

This clonotype has a handful of counts. The rearrangement uses TRBV11-1 and TRBJ2-7; D perhaps matches TRBD2 (5 bases). Germline V gene data show CDR1 as SGHAT and CDR2 as FQDESV (reference sequence). This CDR3 is 16 amino acids long. The V end was cut by 3 bases, the J end by 3 bases, with 18 bases between. CDR3 DNA sequence: TGTGCCAGCAGCTTCCCCCCCGAGGGAAAAAACTACGAGCAGTACTTC. It codes for CASSFPPEGKNYEQYF.

The table lists this clonotype with a few counts. At one boundary the junction diverges from the germline segment, which might be a read error. The V and J genes are TRBV7-7 and TRBJ2-1, with D perhaps TRBD1 (6 bases). Germline-derived CDR1 and CDR2 are SSHAT and FNYEAQ (reference sequence). The CDR3 is made up of 13 amino acids. CDR3 nucleotide sequence: TGTGCTAGCAGCTTGGACAGAAACAATGAGCAGTTCTTC. This gives the protein CASSLDRNNEQFF.

This clonotype showed up just a few times. The chain joins TRBV11-1 to TRBJ2-7; D is uncertain. The CDR3 runs 14 residues. Germline V gene lookup returns CDR1 SGHAT and CDR2 FQDESV (reference sequence). V was trimmed by 0 bases and J by 3 bases, leaving 9 bases between them. The DNA of the CDR3 is TGTGCCAGCAGCTTAGCCTCCTGGGGCTACGAGCAGTACTTC. Its protein is CASSLASWGYEQYF.

By share, this clonotype counts as large (0.1 to 1%). The chain recombines TRBV4-2 with TRBJ2-1, with D perhaps TRBD2 (6 bases). CDR3 length equals 15 residues. CDR1 and CDR2 from the germline V gene are LGHNA and YNFKEQ. V lost 1 base, J lost 6 bases, and 13 bases lay in between. The CDR3 DNA sequence: TGTGCCAGCAGCCAAGGAACGGGAGAGGTCAATGAGCAGTTCTTC. It translates to CASSQGTGEVNEQFF.

The rearrangement links TRBV6-5 to TRBJ2-2; D is possibly TRBD1 (5 bases). V dropped 0 bases and J dropped 2 bases, with 10 bases sitting between them. CDR1 and CDR2 from the germline V gene are MNHEY and SVGAGI. The CDR3 consists of 16 residues. The CDR3 region has the DNA TGTGCCAGCAGTTACTCGACAGAAATAAACACCGGGGAGCTGTTTTTT. Protein product: CASSYSTEINTGELFF.

This clonotype is termed medium-sized. The J gene is TRBJ2-1, the V gene TRBV10-3; D is undetermined. Trimming shortened V by 7 bases and J by 9 bases, and 13 bases separated the two germline ends. CDR1 ENHRY and CDR2 SYGVKD come from the germline V gene. The CDR3 contains 12 residues. In DNA form, the CDR3 reads TGTGCCATCATGGCGTATGGGGTTGAGCAGTTCTTC. This codes for CAIMAYGVEQFF.

This clonotype is classed as medium-sized (0.01 to 0.1%). This chain links TRBV28 with TRBJ1-2; 9 nucleotides line up with TRBD1. The germline V gene encodes CDR1 MDHEN and CDR2 SYDVKM. The CDR3 is made up of 17 amino acids. Trimming at V came to 5 bases and at J to 6 bases, leaving 16 bases not matched to a gene. Written as DNA, the CDR3 is TGTGCCAGCAGTAACGTCCCCCGGGACAGGGTCGATGATGGCTACACCTTC. Its translation: CASSNVPRDRVDDGYTF.

By sample fraction, this clonotype is medium-sized (0.01 to 0.1%). This chain links TRBV15 with TRBJ1-3; no firm D call. The CDR3 runs 15 residues. Germline CDR1 LNHNV, CDR2 YYDKDF (reference sequence). Trimming removed 0 bases at V and 4 bases at J, with 10 bases between. As DNA, the CDR3 is TGTGCCACCAGCAGAGATCTGGCAGCCGGAAACACCATATATTTT. Its protein product is CATSRDLAAGNTIYF.

This clonotype showed up just a few times. This chain joins TRBV11-1 and TRBJ1-1; tentative D call: TRBD1 (6 bases). The germline V and J ends were trimmed by 5 bases and 1 base, with 14 bases remaining between them. The CDR3 has 15 residues. Germline V gives CDR1 SGHAT, CDR2 FQDESV (reference sequence). CDR3 nucleotides: TGTGCCAGCAGCCCGCGGACAGTTACGAACACTGAAGCTTTCTTT. Translated, it gives CASSPRTVTNTEAFF.

This clonotype occurred a few times. The V gene is TRBV6-2 or TRBV6-3, the J gene TRBJ2-3; no definite D call. Trimming stripped 1 base from V and 0 bases from J, with 2 bases between. The germline gives CDR1 MNHEY, CDR2 SVGEGT. The CDR3 extends over 13 amino acids. The CDR3 sequence: CASSYWSTDTQYF. As DNA, the CDR3 is TGTGCCAGCAGTTACTGGAGCACAGATACGCAGTATTTT.

The sample holds a few counts of this clonotype. The chain carries TRBV13 and TRBJ2-7, with TRBD1 matching over 9 bases. CDR3 length: 14 residues. Germline V gives CDR1 PRHDT, CDR2 FYEKMQ (reference sequence). The ends lost 0 bases at V and 3 bases at J; junction bases unmatched: 0. CDR3 in DNA: TGTGCCAGCAGCTTAGGGACAGGGGGCTACGAGCAGTACTTC. Translation gives CASSLGTGGYEQYF.